The 21 T cell receptor beta chains in this list originate from one sample, sequenced in a study of blood T cell repertoires in COVID-19. The table came from immunoSEQ multiplex PCR; TCRdb's copy has only in-frame clones and leaves some out. In the table there are a few hundred thousand clones, roughly 89% of which are singletons. The sequencing sample was made of peripheral blood. These receptors came from a woman in her forties who had recovered from COVID-19.

This clone came up a few times. The rearrangement links TRBV10-3 to TRBJ2-7; 7 bases match TRBD1. Germline-derived CDR1 and CDR2 are ENHRY and SYGVKD. The CDR3 runs 14 residues. The junction had 12 bases not matched to a gene; V was cut back by 7 bases and J by 6 bases. The CDR3 region is CAITPGQAVFEQYF. The CDR3 DNA reads as TGTGCCATCACCCCAGGACAGGCCGTCTTCGAGCAGTACTTC.

The V call is TRBV18, the J call TRBJ1-5, with 8 nucleotides matching TRBD1. The V gene end was trimmed by 3 bases and the J gene end by 4 bases; junction bases not matched to a gene: 5. The CDR3 length is 15 residues. Germline loops: CDR1 KGHSH, CDR2 LQKENI. DNA of the CDR3: TGTGCCAGCTCACCGACAGGGGACATAAATCAGCCCCAGCATTTT. Translated, it gives CASSPTGDINQPQHF. Full variable domain (outside the CDR3, taken from reference TRBV18 and TRBJ1-5): NAGVMQNPRHLVRRRGQEARLRCSPMKGHSHVYWYRQLPEEGLKFMVYLQKENIIDESGMPKERFSAEFPKEGPSILRIQQVVRGDSAAYFCASSPTGDINQPQHFGDGTRLSIL.

This clone was seen only a few times. The rearrangement links TRBV2 to TRBJ1-5; D call uncertain. Germline CDR1 reads SNHLY; CDR2 reads FYNNEI. CDR3 length: 15 amino acids. V was pared by 7 bases and J by 0 bases, with 13 bases between. The DNA of the CDR3 is TGTGCCAGCAATTCCCCGGGTCTTAGCAATCAGCCCCAGCATTTT. Translation: CASNSPGLSNQPQHF.

The V and J genes are TRBV3-1 (or the pseudogene TRBV3-2) and TRBJ1-2, with D tentatively TRBD1 (5 bases). The CDR3 length is 15 residues. Trimming pared 4 bases from V and 4 bases from J, leaving 16 bases between. CDR1 is LGHDT and CDR2 is YNNKEL in the germline V gene (reference sequence). The CDR3 DNA reads as TGTGCCAGCAGCCTAAAATTTCGACAGAGCTATGGCTACACCTTC. The encoded protein is CASSLKFRQSYGYTF.

This chain uses TRBV5-1 with TRBJ2-1; TRBD2 is a possible D gene (6 bases). Germline CDR1 and CDR2: SGHRS and YFSETQ. CDR3 length: 14 amino acids. V lost 0 bases and J lost 6, with 10 bases in between. The CDR3 coding sequence is TGCGCCAGCAGCTTGGGGACTAACTTCAATGAGCAGTTCTTC. It codes for CASSLGTNFNEQFF.

This chain connects TRBV29-1 to TRBJ1-3; D is unresolved. The CDR3 has 13 amino acids. CDR1 SQVTM and CDR2 ANQGSEA come from the germline V gene. V lost 6 bases to trimming and J lost 2 bases, with 11 bases between them. The CDR3: CSVAGFAGNTIYF. CDR3 DNA: TGCAGCGTAGCAGGCTTCGCTGGAAACACCATATATTTT.

This chain uses TRBV4-3 with TRBJ1-2; 7 bases fit TRBD1. The germline CDR1 and CDR2 sequences are LGHNA and YSLEER. The V segment lost 0 bases and the J segment 4 bases; nucleotides outside the gene matches: 5. The CDR3 runs 15 residues. The CDR3 loop reads CASSQEIGGAYGYTF. The CDR3 DNA sequence: TGCGCCAGCAGCCAAGAAATAGGGGGCGCCTATGGCTACACCTTC.

The chain links TRBV30 to TRBJ2-1; 13 bases agree with TRBD2. The V segment lost 4 bases and the J segment 10 bases; nucleotides outside the gene matches: 10. In germline, CDR1 is GTSNPN, CDR2 SVGIG (reference sequence). CDR3 length equals 15 residues. The CDR3 sequence is CAWTSGLAGRQEQFF. For the CDR3, the DNA is TGTGCCTGGACTTCGGGACTAGCGGGAAGACAGGAGCAGTTCTTC.

The gene calls are TRBV5-4 and TRBJ2-1; 7 nucleotides align to TRBD1. The CDR3 consists of 14 residues. CDR1 and CDR2 (germline): SGHNT, YYREEE (reference sequence). V dropped 4 bases and J dropped 9; count of bases not matched to a gene: 10. CDR3 in DNA: TGTGCCAGCAGCGCCAAACAGGGGTTCGCTGAGCAGTTCTTC. Translated: CASSAKQGFAEQFF.

V gene TRBV11-2 combines with J gene TRBJ2-5, with 9 nucleotides matching TRBD2. Unmatched junction bases numbered 9, after V lost 5 bases and J lost 5 bases. This CDR3 contains 15 residues. Germline V lookup: CDR1 SGHAT, CDR2 FQNNGV. The CDR3 coding sequence is TGTGCCAGCAGCCGAGCGGGGGGCAGTGCGGAGACCCAGTACTTC. Residues: CASSRAGGSAETQYF.

This sequence joins TRBV2 and TRBJ2-7; 7 bases are shared with TRBD2. This CDR3 comprises 17 residues. The junction had 14 bases not matched to a gene; V was cut back by 6 bases and J by 0 bases. The germline gives CDR1 SNHLY, CDR2 FYNNEI. The CDR3 sequence is CASRGRASGESSYEQYV. Written as DNA, the CDR3 is TGTGCCAGCAGGGGTAGGGCTAGCGGCGAGAGCTCCTACGAGCAGTACGTC.

With regard to this clone: This specimen includes other DNA sequences encoding the same CDR3. This chain uses TRBV19 with TRBJ1-4; maybe TRBD1 (5 bases). This CDR3 is built from 14 residues. CDR1 is LNHDA, CDR2 SQIVND, per germline (reference sequence). V dropped 7 bases and J dropped 8 bases, with 17 bases sitting between them. The CDR3 DNA follows: TGTGCCAGTACACCCGGGGGAAAAGGAGAAAAACTGTTTTTT. It yields the protein CASTPGGKGEKLFF.

The chain joins TRBV9 to TRBJ2-3; 8 bases agree with TRBD1. This CDR3 contains 18 residues. The germline CDR1 and CDR2 sequences are SGDLS and YYNGEE. The junction had 14 bases not matched to a gene; V was cut back by 3 bases and J by 2 bases. CDR3 loop: CASSATLYRQGHTDTQYF. The DNA of the CDR3 is TGTGCCAGCAGCGCCACCCTCTACCGACAGGGGCACACAGATACGCAGTATTTT.

J is TRBJ1-1 and V is TRBV7-6, with D possibly matching TRBD1 (5 bases). The CDR3 totals 15 residues. Per germline, CDR1 SGHVS and CDR2 FNYEAQ. With 5 bases removed from V and 9 bases from J, the gap between germline ends came to 22 bases. The CDR3 reads CASSQTEGAPIKAFF. The CDR3 region has the DNA TGTGCCAGCAGCCAGACGGAAGGGGCCCCTATAAAAGCTTTCTTT.

CDR3 bases: TGTGCCAGTAGTTCTCGGGTGTGGGACAATGAGCAGTTCTTC. Translated: CASSSRVWDNEQFF. The genes are TRBV19 and TRBJ2-1; no reliable D call. The CDR3 contains 14 residues. Germline V gives CDR1 LNHDA, CDR2 SQIVND (reference sequence). V was pared by 5 bases and J by 5 bases, with 13 bases between.

Note on this clone: The junction differs from germline at one of its ends, possibly a read error. This rearrangement joins TRBV7-2 to TRBJ2-3; 11 nucleotides align to TRBD2. The germline CDR1 and CDR2 sequences are SGHTA and FQGNSA. CDR3 length equals 16 residues. In nucleotides, the CDR3 is TGTGCCAGCAGCATAGCTAGCGGGAGGTGGACAGATACGCAGTATTTT. Amino acids: CASSIASGRWTDTQYF.

This clone was seen a handful of times. The chain joins TRBV7-9 to TRBJ2-1; tentatively, D is TRBD1 (6 bases). The CDR3 sequence is 11 residues long. Germline-derived CDR1 and CDR2 are SEHNR and FQNEAQ (reference sequence). V was shortened by 5 bases and J by 15 bases, with 14 bases between the two germline ends. The CDR3 DNA reads as TGTGCCAGCAGCCTAAATAGGGGGTCGTTCTTC. It translates to CASSLNRGSFF.

This chain connects TRBV3-1 (or the pseudogene TRBV3-2) to TRBJ2-2; the D is unclear. This CDR3 region has 12 residues. Germline CDR1 reads LGHDT; CDR2 reads YNNKEL (reference sequence). V was pared by 4 bases and J by 5 bases, with 5 bases between. The DNA of the CDR3 is TGTGCCAGCAGCCTGAGGACCGGGGAGCTGTTTTTT. This codes for CASSLRTGELFF.

The chain links TRBV24-1 to TRBJ2-1; D is perhaps TRBD2 (6 bases). Trimming took 1 base from V and 5 from J, leaving 14 bases between them. In germline, CDR1 is KGHDR, CDR2 SFDVKD. This CDR3 is 16 amino acids long. CDR3: CATSDFNGRGHNEQFF. The CDR3 nucleotides read TGTGCCACCAGTGATTTTAACGGGAGAGGCCACAATGAGCAGTTCTTC.

The V call is TRBV6-6, the J call TRBJ1-5; unclear D gene. CDR1 and CDR2 from the germline V gene are MNHNY and SVGAGI (reference sequence). Trimming took 1 base from V and 7 from J, leaving 8 bases between them. The CDR3 consists of 13 residues. This CDR3 is CASSYLVRQPQHF. In nucleotides, the CDR3 is TGTGCCAGCAGTTACTTGGTGCGGCAGCCCCAGCATTTT.

The chain links TRBV10-3 to TRBJ1-1; weak D call: TRBD1 (6 bases). Germline assignment: CDR1 ENHRY and CDR2 SYGVKD. The CDR3 covers 13 residues. Trimming left V 10 bases short and J 5 bases short, with 17 bases between. The CDR3 DNA reads TGTGCCAACTGGGGGCAGTACCAGACTGAAGCTTTCTTT. Amino acids: CANWGQYQTEAFF.